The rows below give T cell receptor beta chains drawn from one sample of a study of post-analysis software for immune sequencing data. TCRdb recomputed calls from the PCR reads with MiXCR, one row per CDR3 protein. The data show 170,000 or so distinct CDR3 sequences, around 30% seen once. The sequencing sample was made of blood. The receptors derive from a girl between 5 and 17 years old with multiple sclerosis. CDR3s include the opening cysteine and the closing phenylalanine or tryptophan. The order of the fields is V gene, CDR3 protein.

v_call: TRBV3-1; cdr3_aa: CASSQRGGNTEAFF
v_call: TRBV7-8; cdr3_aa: CASSARGTVLRYEQYF
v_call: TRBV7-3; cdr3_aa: CASSFPSSGTEETQYF
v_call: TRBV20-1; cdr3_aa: CSANRGQETQYF
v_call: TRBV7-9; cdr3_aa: CASSSPPGDTQYF
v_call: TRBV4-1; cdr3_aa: CASSLRAGGGQETQYF
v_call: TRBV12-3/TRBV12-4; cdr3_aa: CASSSGQGSFDEQFF
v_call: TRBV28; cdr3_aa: CASSPLQGTYEQYF
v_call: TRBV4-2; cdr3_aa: CASSQLSGTSGRKVQFF
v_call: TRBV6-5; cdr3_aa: CASSQAGRFSEAFF
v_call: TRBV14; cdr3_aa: CASSQDSPINWYGQFF
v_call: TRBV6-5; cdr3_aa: CASSRGEGTGANVLTF
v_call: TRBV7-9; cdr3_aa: CASSLLADTITDTQYF
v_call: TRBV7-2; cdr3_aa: CASSLRQVFKETQYF
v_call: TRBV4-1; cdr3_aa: CASSQDGSGSSNQPQHF
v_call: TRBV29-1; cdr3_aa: CSVGGVGRTEAFF
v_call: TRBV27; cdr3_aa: CASSTSSDEQFF
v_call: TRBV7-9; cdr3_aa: CASSLVNRDRGYHNNQPQHF
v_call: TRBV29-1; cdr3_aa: CSVESNNEQYF
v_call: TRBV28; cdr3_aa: CASSPNLGAEAFF
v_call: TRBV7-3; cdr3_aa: CASSLSGTDTQYF
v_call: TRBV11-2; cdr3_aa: CASNPTSGFPDTQYF
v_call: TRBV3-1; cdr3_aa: CASSYDLDDYEQYF
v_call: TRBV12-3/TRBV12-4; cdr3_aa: CTSRKGQIQNTEAFF
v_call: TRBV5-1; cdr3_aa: CASSRRQGDENTEAFF
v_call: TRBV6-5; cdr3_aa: CASSYRKDRGYHEQYF
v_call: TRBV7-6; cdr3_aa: CASSSTTGYGANVLTF
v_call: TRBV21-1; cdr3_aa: CASSKRQGMIYEQYF
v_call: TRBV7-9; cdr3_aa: CASSHRLAAYNEQFF
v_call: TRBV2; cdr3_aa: CASRGERLAGNNEQFF
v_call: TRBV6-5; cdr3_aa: CASSFRPREASEAFF
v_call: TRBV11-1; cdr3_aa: CASSPPGLEETQYF
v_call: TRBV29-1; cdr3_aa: CSALTGGRSGNTIYF
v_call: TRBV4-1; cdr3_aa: CASSRNAGGTYEQYF
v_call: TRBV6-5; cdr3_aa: CASSQTANSYGYTF
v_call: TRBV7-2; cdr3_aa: CASSLHPAGEQYF
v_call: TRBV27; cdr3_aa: CASSFLMGGTNNEQYF
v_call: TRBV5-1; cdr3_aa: CASSLGLAGEWETQYF
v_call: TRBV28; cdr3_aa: CASRPRDRAETQYF
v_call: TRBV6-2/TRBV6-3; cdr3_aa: CASSYSTKGLAVSTDTQYF
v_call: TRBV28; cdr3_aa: CASQFMIRGPGDEQFF